A selection of T cell receptor beta chains follows, all from one sample in a study of T cell responses to AZD1222 COVID-19 vaccine. The repertoire was sequenced with immunoSEQ multiplex PCR; TCRdb's copy has only in-frame clones and lacks some. The repertoire holds about 90,000 clones, with around 89% as singletons. The material sequenced was peripheral blood, taken 28 days after the second AZD1222 dose. Every receptor here comes from an adult who received the AZD1222 COVID-19 vaccine. Both conserved end residues are part of each CDR3. A D gene is named only where the DNA matches it firmly. The size of a clone is reported for some rows only, either as once, few or many, or as a class for expanded clones.

D gene	V gene	clone size	J gene	CDR3 protein	CDR3 DNA
TRBD1	TRBV6-6	few	TRBJ2-7	CASSPRDRLYEQYF	TGTGCCAGCAGCCCCCGGGACAGACTTTACGAGCAGTACTTC
-	TRBV3-1/TRBV3-2	-	TRBJ2-1	CASSPSAGLEQFF	TGTGCCAGCAGCCCGAGTGCGGGTCTTGAGCAGTTCTTC
TRBD1	TRBV6-5	few	TRBJ1-2	CASSYPGTVYGYTF	TGTGCCAGCAGTTACCCGGGGACAGTTTATGGCTACACCTTC
TRBD1	TRBV29-1	-	TRBJ1-2	CSVPGTGYYYGYTF	TGCAGCGTTCCCGGGACAGGGTATTATTATGGCTACACCTTC
-	TRBV10-2	-	TRBJ1-5	CASRLQTNQPQHF	TGCGCCAGCAGACTCCAGACCAATCAGCCCCAGCATTTT
-	TRBV6-5	-	TRBJ1-2	CASSLYRDGDYGYTF	TGTGCCAGCAGTTTGTACAGGGATGGGGACTATGGCTACACCTTC
-	TRBV29-1	once	TRBJ1-2	CSVGKEGFTSNYGYTF	TGCAGCGTTGGTAAGGAGGGCTTCACTTCTAACTATGGCTACACCTTC
TRBD1	TRBV13	-	TRBJ1-6	CASRGTTGYNSPLHF	TGTGCCAGCAGAGGTACGACAGGGTATAATTCACCCCTCCACTTT
TRBD2	TRBV7-9	-	TRBJ2-1	CAFGVAGYNEQFF	TGTGCCTTCGGAGTAGCGGGGTACAATGAGCAGTTCTTC
TRBD1	TRBV9	-	TRBJ1-1	CASSPRQGANTEAFF	TGTGCCAGCAGCCCGAGACAGGGGGCGAACACTGAAGCTTTCTTT
-	TRBV5-1	-	TRBJ1-6	CASATSGTDFNSPLHF	TGCGCCAGCGCAACGTCGGGGACGGACTTTAATTCACCCCTCCACTTT
-	TRBV27	medium-sized	TRBJ2-1	CASSLLGRTNEQFF	TGTGCCAGCAGTTTGTTGGGACGGACAAATGAGCAGTTCTTC
-	TRBV5-1	once	TRBJ2-4	CASSSGGRSSGNIQYF	TGCGCCAGCAGCTCCGGGGGGCGTAGTTCGGGAAACATTCAGTACTTC
-	TRBV30	once	TRBJ1-3	CAWMTRNTIYF	TGTGCCTGGATGACCCGAAACACCATATATTTT
TRBD1	TRBV5-4	-	TRBJ1-4	CASSSHHRGPNEKLFF	TGTGCCAGCAGCTCGCACCACAGGGGGCCTAATGAAAAACTGTTTTTT
-	TRBV11-3	-	TRBJ2-6	CASSLSGYRGGTGANVLTF	TGTGCCAGCAGCTTGTCAGGGTACAGGGGGGGGACTGGGGCCAACGTCCTGACTTTC
TRBD2	TRBV11-3	few	TRBJ2-2	CASSLIGGLTGELFF	TGTGCCAGCAGCTTAATTGGGGGACTAACCGGGGAGCTGTTTTTT
-	TRBV6-1	-	TRBJ1-1	CASSEDWTEAFF	TGTGCCAGCAGTGAAGATTGGACGGAAGCTTTCTTT
-	TRBV4-3	-	TRBJ1-6	CASSQEEKSPLHF	TGCGCCAGCAGCCAAGAGGAGAAGTCACCCCTCCACTTT
-	TRBV24-1	-	TRBJ1-1	CATSDFSGREAFF	TGTGCCACCAGTGATTTTTCTGGGAGGGAAGCTTTCTTT
-	TRBV7-2	-	TRBJ1-6	CASSLFPPGSANSPLHF	TGTGCCAGCAGCTTATTTCCCCCTGGTTCAGCTAATTCACCCCTCCACTTT
TRBD1	TRBV6-5	-	TRBJ1-4	CASSDRGPAEKLFF	TGTGCCAGCAGCGACAGGGGGCCGGCTGAAAAACTGTTTTTT
-	TRBV20-1	-	TRBJ1-2	CSAMIGIGYTF	TGCAGTGCTATGATTGGGATCGGCTACACCTTC
-	TRBV5-1	once	TRBJ1-1	CASSFRTVMNTEAFF	TGCGCCAGCAGCTTTCGGACAGTCATGAACACTGAAGCTTTCTTT
-	TRBV12-3/TRBV12-4	-	TRBJ1-1	CASSLGLFEAFF	TGTGCCAGCAGTTTGGGGCTTTTTGAAGCTTTCTTT
-	TRBV4-2	-	TRBJ1-2	CASSQDRALIYGYTF	TGTGCCAGCAGCCAAGATCGGGCGCTTATCTATGGCTACACCTTC
-	TRBV21-1	-	TRBJ1-2	CASSKGGADYGYTF	TGTGCCAGCAGCAAAGGGGGAGCTGACTATGGCTACACCTTC